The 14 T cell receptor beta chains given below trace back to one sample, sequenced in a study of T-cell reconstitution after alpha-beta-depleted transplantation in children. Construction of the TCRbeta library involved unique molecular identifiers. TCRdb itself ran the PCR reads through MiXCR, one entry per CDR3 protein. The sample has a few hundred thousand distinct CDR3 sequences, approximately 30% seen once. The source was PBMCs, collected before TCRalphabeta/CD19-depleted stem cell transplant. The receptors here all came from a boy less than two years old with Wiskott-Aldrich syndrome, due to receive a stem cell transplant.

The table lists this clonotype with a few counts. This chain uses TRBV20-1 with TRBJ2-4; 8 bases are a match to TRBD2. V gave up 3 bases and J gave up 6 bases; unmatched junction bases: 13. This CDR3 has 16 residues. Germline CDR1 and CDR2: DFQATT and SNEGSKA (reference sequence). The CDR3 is CSASPVAGIELNIQYF. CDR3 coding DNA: TGCAGTGCTAGTCCCGTAGCGGGAATTGAGTTAAACATTCAGTACTTC.

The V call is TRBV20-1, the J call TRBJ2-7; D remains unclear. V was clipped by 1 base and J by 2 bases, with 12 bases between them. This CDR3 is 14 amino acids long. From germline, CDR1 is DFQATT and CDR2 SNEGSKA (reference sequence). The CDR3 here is CSARGLGRTYEQYF. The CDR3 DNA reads TGCAGTGCTAGAGGATTGGGCAGAACCTACGAGCAGTACTTC.

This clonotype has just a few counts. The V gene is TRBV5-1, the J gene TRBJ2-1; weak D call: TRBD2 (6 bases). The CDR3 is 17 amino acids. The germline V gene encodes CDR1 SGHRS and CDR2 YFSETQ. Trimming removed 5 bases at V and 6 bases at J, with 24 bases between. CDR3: CASRRGISYETSNEQFF. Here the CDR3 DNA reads TGCGCCAGCAGACGGGGGATTAGCTACGAGACGAGCAATGAGCAGTTCTTC.

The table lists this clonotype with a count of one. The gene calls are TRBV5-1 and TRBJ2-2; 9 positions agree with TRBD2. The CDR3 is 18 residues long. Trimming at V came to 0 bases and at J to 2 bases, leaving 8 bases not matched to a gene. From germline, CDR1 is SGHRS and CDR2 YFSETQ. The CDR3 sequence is CASSLGASGRTNTGELFF. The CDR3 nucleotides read TGCGCCAGCAGCTTGGGAGCCAGCGGGAGGACTAACACCGGGGAGCTGTTTTTT.

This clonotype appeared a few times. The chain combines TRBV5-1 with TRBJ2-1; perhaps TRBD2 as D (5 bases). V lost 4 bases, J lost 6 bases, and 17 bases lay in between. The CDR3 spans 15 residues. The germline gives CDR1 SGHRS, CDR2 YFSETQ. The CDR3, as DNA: TGCGCCAGCAGCCTAGAAGGGATACGGGGCAATGAGCAGTTCTTC. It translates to CASSLEGIRGNEQFF.

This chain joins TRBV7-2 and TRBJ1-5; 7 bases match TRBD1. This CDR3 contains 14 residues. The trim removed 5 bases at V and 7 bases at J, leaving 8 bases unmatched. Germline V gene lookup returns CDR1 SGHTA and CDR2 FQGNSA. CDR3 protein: CASSLRTGRQPQHF. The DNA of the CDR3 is TGTGCCAGCAGCCTAAGGACAGGACGACAGCCCCAGCATTTT. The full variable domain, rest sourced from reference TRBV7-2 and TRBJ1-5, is GAGVSQSPSNKVTEKGKDVELRCDPISGHTALYWYRQSLGQGLEFLIYFQGNSAPDKSGLPSDRFSAERTGGSVSTLTIQRTQQEDSAVYLCASSLRTGRQPQHFGDGTRLSIL.

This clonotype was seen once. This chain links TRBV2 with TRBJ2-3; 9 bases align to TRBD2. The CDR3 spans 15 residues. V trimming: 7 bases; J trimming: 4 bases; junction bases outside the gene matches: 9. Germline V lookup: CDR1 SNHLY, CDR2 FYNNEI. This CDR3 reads CASNAAGGGADTQYF. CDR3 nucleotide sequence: TGTGCCAGCAACGCAGCGGGAGGAGGGGCAGATACGCAGTATTTT.

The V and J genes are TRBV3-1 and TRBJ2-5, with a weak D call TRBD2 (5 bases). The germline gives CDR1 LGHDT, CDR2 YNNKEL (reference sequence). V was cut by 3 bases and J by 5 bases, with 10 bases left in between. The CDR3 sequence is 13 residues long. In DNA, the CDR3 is TGTGCCAGCAGCCACGAGGGAGAGGAGACCCAGTACTTC. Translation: CASSHEGEETQYF.

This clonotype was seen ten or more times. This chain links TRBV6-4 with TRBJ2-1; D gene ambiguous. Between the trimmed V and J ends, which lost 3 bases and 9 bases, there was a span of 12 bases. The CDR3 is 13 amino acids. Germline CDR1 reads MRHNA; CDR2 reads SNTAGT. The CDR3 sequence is CASSESSSAEQFF. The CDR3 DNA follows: TGTGCCAGCAGTGAATCGAGTTCGGCTGAGCAGTTCTTC.

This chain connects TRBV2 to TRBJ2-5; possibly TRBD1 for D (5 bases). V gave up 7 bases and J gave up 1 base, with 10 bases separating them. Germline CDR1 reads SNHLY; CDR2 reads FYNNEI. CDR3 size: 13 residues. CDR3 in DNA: TGTGCCAGCACCTCCAGGGTCCAAGAGACCCAGTACTTC. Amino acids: CASTSRVQETQYF. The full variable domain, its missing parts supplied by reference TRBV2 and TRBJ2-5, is EPEVTQTPSHQVTQMGQEVILRCVPISNHLYFYWYRQILGQKVEFLVSFYNNEISEKSEIFDDQFSVERPDGSNFTLKIRSTKLEDSAMYFCASTSRVQETQYFGPGTRLLVL.

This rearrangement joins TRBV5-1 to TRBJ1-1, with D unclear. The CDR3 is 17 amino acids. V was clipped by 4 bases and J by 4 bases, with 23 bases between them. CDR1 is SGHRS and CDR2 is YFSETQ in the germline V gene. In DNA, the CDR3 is TGCGCCAGCAGCCTTGACTCCATAGCACCGGGAGGCACTGAAGCTTTCTTT. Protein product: CASSLDSIAPGGTEAFF.

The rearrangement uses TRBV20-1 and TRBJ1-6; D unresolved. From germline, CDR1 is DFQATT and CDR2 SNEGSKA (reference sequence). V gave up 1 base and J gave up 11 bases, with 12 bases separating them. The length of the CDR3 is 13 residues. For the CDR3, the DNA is TGCAGTGCTAGAGGTCCAAACTGGGCACCCCTCCACTTT. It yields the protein CSARGPNWAPLHF.

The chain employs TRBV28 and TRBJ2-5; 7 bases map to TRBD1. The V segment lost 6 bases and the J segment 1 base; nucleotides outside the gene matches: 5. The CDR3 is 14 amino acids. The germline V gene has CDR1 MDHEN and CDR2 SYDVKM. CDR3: CASRQGTAQETQYF. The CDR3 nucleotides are TGTGCCAGCAGACAAGGGACAGCCCAAGAGACCCAGTACTTC.

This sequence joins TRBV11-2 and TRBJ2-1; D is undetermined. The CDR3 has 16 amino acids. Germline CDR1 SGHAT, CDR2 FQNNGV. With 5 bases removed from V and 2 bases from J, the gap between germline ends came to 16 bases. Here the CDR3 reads CASSKNPGLPYNEQFF. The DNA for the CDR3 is TGTGCCAGCAGCAAGAACCCCGGGCTCCCCTACAATGAGCAGTTCTTC.